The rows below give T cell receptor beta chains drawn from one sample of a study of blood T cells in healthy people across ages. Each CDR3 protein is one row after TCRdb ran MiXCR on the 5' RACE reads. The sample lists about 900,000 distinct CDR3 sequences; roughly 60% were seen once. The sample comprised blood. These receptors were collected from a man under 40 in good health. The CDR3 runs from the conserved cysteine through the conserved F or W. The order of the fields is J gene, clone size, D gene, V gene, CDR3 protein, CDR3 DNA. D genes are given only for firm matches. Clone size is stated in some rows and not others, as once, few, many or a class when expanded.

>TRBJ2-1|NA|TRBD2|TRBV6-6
CASSPSSGGGDEQFF
TGTGCCAGCAGTCCCTCTAGCGGGGGAGGGGATGAGCAGTTCTTC
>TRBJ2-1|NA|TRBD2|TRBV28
CASSSTAYLGLATEQFF
TGTGCCAGCAGTTCAACCGCGTACCTGGGACTAGCTACTGAGCAGTTCTTC
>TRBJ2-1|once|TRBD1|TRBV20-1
CSAPGTGGWNEQFF
TGCAGTGCTCCCGGGACAGGGGGCTGGAATGAGCAGTTCTTC
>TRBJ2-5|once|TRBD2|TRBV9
CASSAQLAMETQYF
TGTGCCAGCAGCGCCCAACTAGCGATGGAGACCCAGTACTTC
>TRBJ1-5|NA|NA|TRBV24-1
CATSDLDRYSNQPQHF
TGTGCCACCAGTGATTTGGACAGATATAGCAATCAGCCCCAGCATTTT
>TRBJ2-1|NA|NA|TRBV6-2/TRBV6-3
CASSYGLADNEQFF
TGTGCCAGCAGTTACGGTTTAGCTGACAATGAGCAGTTCTTC
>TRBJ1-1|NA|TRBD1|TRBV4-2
CASRDRVSNTEAFF
TGTGCCAGCAGAGACAGGGTCTCAAACACTGAAGCTTTCTTT
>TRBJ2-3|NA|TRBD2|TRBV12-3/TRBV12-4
CASSLRLAASADTQYF
TGTGCCAGCAGCCTACGACTAGCGGCGAGCGCAGATACGCAGTATTTT
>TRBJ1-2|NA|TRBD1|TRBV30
CAWSLQGADGYTF
TGTGCCTGGTCTCTCCAGGGGGCGGATGGCTACACCTTC
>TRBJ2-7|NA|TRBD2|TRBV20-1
CSARDLGASGRSSYEQYF
TGCAGTGCTAGAGATCTCGGGGCTAGCGGGAGGTCATCCTACGAGCAGTACTTC
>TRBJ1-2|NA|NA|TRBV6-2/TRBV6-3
CASSYPPGTRSEYGYTF
TGTGCCAGCAGTTACCCTCCAGGGACGCGGTCTGAATATGGCTACACCTTC
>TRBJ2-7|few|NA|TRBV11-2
CASSRHPGAREQYF
TGTGCCAGCAGCCGACACCCAGGAGCACGCGAGCAGTACTTC
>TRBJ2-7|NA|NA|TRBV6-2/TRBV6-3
CASSNPLRVCPNEQYF
TGTGCCAGCAGTAACCCACTCAGGGTGTGTCCCAACGAGCAGTACTTC
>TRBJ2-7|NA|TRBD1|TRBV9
CASSGGTGVSYEQYF
TGTGCCAGCAGCGGAGGGACAGGGGTTAGCTACGAGCAGTACTTC
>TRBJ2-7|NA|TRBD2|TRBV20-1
CSASDLTSGGPFSYEQYF
TGCAGTGCTAGCGATCTCACTAGCGGGGGCCCTTTCTCCTACGAGCAGTACTTC
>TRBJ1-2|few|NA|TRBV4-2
CASSQDSTLSYTF
TGTGCCAGCAGCCAAGATAGCACGCTCAGCTACACCTTC
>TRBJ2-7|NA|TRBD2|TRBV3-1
CASSLAGGSSDEQYF
TGTGCCAGCAGCCTCGCCGGGGGGTCCTCCGATGAGCAGTACTTC
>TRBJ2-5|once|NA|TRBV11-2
CASSTLQEETQYF
TGTGCCAGCAGCACGCTCCAGGAAGAGACCCAGTACTTC
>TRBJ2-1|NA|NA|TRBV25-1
CASSAGIPQFF
TGTGCCAGCAGTGCCGGGATACCCCAGTTCTTC